What follows are 15 T cell receptor beta chains derived from one specimen sequenced in a study of blood T cell repertoires in COVID-19. The table came from immunoSEQ multiplex PCR; TCRdb's copy has only in-frame clones and leaves some out. The table includes around 300,000 clones, about nine tenths detected once. The source material was PBMCs or T cells enriched from blood (not recorded which). These receptors all stem from a woman aged 60-70 years who had recovered from COVID-19.

The V and J genes are TRBV18 and TRBJ1-6; D not certain. Germline V CDR1 and CDR2: KGHSH, LQKENI. This CDR3 comprises 23 residues. Trimming removed 2 bases from V and 8 bases from J, with 37 bases in between. The CDR3 DNA reads TGTGCCAGCTCACCAGTCCGGTCTTTAGTAGTTGATCAAGAGGGCGAGTTTTATTCACCCCTCCACTTT. It codes for CASSPVRSLVVDQEGEFYSPLHF. The full variable domain, completed using reference TRBV18 and TRBJ1-6, is NAGVMQNPRHLVRRRGQEARLRCSPMKGHSHVYWYRQLPEEGLKFMVYLQKENIIDESGMPKERFSAEFPKEGPSILRIQQVVRGDSAAYFCASSPVRSLVVDQEGEFYSPLHFGNGTRLTVT.

This clone was observed once. The chain is built from TRBV6-2 or TRBV6-3 and TRBJ1-2; D is ambiguous. This CDR3 region has 13 residues. Deletions cut 2 bases from V and 4 bases from J, with 8 bases between. CDR1 and CDR2 from the germline V gene are MNHEY and SVGEGT. DNA for the CDR3: TGTGCCAGCAGTTACGTCTCAGGCTATGGCTACACCTTC. Translation: CASSYVSGYGYTF.

Concerning this clone: This same CDR3 is encoded by further DNA sequences in the sample. The chain recombines TRBV5-1 with TRBJ2-5, with D possibly matching TRBD2 (6 bases). V was pared by 0 bases and J by 2 bases, with 8 bases between. CDR3 length: 14 residues. Germline V lookup: CDR1 SGHRS, CDR2 YFSETQ. The CDR3 region has the DNA TGCGCCAGCAGCTTGGGTGGAGGGCAAGAGACCCAGTACTTC. It translates to CASSLGGGQETQYF.

This clone was seen a few times. The rearrangement uses TRBV30 and TRBJ1-1, with D unclear. The CDR3 runs to 12 residues. CDR1 is GTSNPN, CDR2 SVGIG, per germline (reference sequence). Trimming pared 3 bases from V and 5 bases from J, leaving 10 bases between. CDR3 sequence: CAWSGVGTEAFF. CDR3 nucleotide sequence: TGTGCCTGGAGCGGGGTGGGAACTGAAGCTTTCTTT. Together with reference TRBV30 and TRBJ1-1, the CDR3 gives the full variable domain: SQTIHQWPATLVQPVGSPLSLECTVEGTSNPNLYWYRQAAGRGLQLLFYSVGIGQISSEVPQNLSASRPQDRQFILSSKKLLLSDSGFYLCAWSGVGTEAFFGQGTRLTVV.

This clone was detected only once. V is TRBV5-1 and J is TRBJ1-2; the D is unclear. Trimming stripped 4 bases from V and 2 bases from J, with 6 bases between. Germline assignment: CDR1 SGHRS and CDR2 YFSETQ. This CDR3 contains 12 residues. The CDR3 spells CASSGENYGYTF. CDR3 bases: TGCGCCAGCAGCGGGGAGAACTATGGCTACACCTTC.

Details on this clone: Other DNA sequences of this sample code for an identical CDR3. The CDR3 region is CASSPRLAGIYNEQFF. DNA of the CDR3: TGTGCCAGCAGCCCAAGATTAGCGGGCATATACAATGAGCAGTTCTTC. The chain uses TRBV11-2 and TRBJ2-1, with 7 bases lining up with TRBD2. V gave up 5 bases and J gave up 4 bases; unmatched junction bases: 11. The CDR3 length is 16 residues. Germline loops: CDR1 SGHAT, CDR2 FQNNGV.

This clone has a single count. The rearrangement joins TRBV10-1 to TRBJ1-1; TRBD1 is a possible D gene (5 bases). CDR1 WNHNN and CDR2 SYGVQD come from the germline V gene (reference sequence). V dropped 3 bases and J dropped 1 base, with 24 bases sitting between them. This CDR3 contains 19 residues. The CDR3 reads CASSEPIGGRVEWNTEAFF. In DNA form, the CDR3 reads TGCGCCAGCAGTGAACCTATTGGGGGGAGGGTCGAGTGGAACACTGAAGCTTTCTTT.

The CDR3 sequence: CAISEEQGAIDGYTF. The CDR3 DNA reads as TGTGCCATCAGTGAGGAGCAGGGGGCTATAGATGGCTACACCTTC. The chain joins TRBV10-3 to TRBJ1-2; 8 bases are a match to TRBD1. J gave up 6 bases and V 2 bases, and 8 bases lay outside the gene matches. The CDR3 is made up of 15 amino acids. Germline CDR1 and CDR2: ENHRY and SYGVKD.

This clone was found once. The rearrangement links TRBV24-1 to TRBJ2-7; TRBD1 agrees at 8 bases. This CDR3 has 16 residues. CDR1 KGHDR and CDR2 SFDVKD come from the germline V gene. With 2 bases clipped from V and 2 bases from J, the junction kept 7 bases outside the gene matches. The CDR3 loop reads CATSDSSGQGPYEQYF. In DNA form, the CDR3 reads TGTGCCACCAGTGATTCCTCAGGACAGGGCCCCTACGAGCAGTACTTC.

The chain is built from TRBV5-1 and TRBJ2-7; 9 nucleotides line up with TRBD1. The length of the CDR3 is 15 residues. The germline V gene encodes CDR1 SGHRS and CDR2 YFSETQ. Germline trimming cut 4 bases from V and 4 bases from J; bases unmatched to any gene: 9. CDR3 sequence (DNA): TGCGCCAGCAGCGTCCGGGACAGGGACCCTTACGAGCAGTACTTC. Its translation is CASSVRDRDPYEQYF.

The V and J genes are TRBV5-5 and TRBJ2-1, with D possibly matching TRBD2 (7 bases). Germline V lookup: CDR1 SGHKS, CDR2 YYEKEE (reference sequence). This CDR3 spans 16 amino acids. Trimming took off 4 bases at V and 3 bases at J, with 17 bases between the two ends. CDR3 region: CASSDRRGGDYNEQFF. In DNA form, the CDR3 reads TGTGCCAGCAGCGACCGAAGGGGGGGTGACTACAATGAGCAGTTCTTC.

The chain recombines TRBV5-4 with TRBJ1-6; D unresolved. The CDR3 is 15 residues long. The V end lost 4 bases, the J end lost 3 bases, and 11 bases lay between the germline ends. Germline CDR1 and CDR2: SGHNT and YYREEE (reference sequence). The CDR3 nucleotides read TGTGCCAGCAGCCTTAGAGAAAACTATAATTCACCCCTCCACTTT. It encodes CASSLRENYNSPLHF.

This clone was counted once. This chain links TRBV5-6 with TRBJ1-3; D is undetermined. In germline, CDR1 is SGHDT, CDR2 YYEEEE. The CDR3 sequence is 14 residues long. V was pared by 3 bases and J by 8 bases, with 15 bases between. As DNA, the CDR3 is TGTGCCAGCAGCTCAACTGGGCGGGCGGACACCATATATTTT. This gives the protein CASSSTGRADTIYF.

Comments on this clone: The identical CDR3 is also encoded by other nucleotide sequences in the sample. The chain couples TRBV27 to TRBJ2-7; D gene uncertain. Germline CDR1 reads MNHEY; CDR2 reads SMNVEV (reference sequence). The CDR3 is 13 amino acids. Trimming took off 2 bases at V and 0 bases at J, with 5 bases between the two ends. CDR3 sequence reads: CASSLGLSYEQYF. The CDR3 DNA is TGTGCCAGCAGTTTAGGCCTCTCCTACGAGCAGTACTTC.

The V call is TRBV28, the J call TRBJ1-1; D is perhaps TRBD1 (5 bases). The CDR3 consists of 14 residues. Looked up from germline, CDR1 is MDHEN and CDR2 is SYDVKM. The ends were cut back, 7 bases at V and 11 bases at J, with 23 bases in the middle. The CDR3 DNA follows: TGTGCCAGCACCAAGGGGAGGGGAACAAGAGCGGCTTTCTTT. It yields the protein CASTKGRGTRAAFF.